This T cell receptor beta chain was recorded in a study of T cells in Graves' hyperthyroidism and ophthalmopathy. CDR3 length: 12 residues. Per germline, CDR1 LGHDT and CDR2 YNNKEL (reference sequence). V lost 4 bases, J lost 8 bases, and 9 bases lay in between. This clonotype has more than one count but fewer than ten. From RNA transcripts, TCR beta CDR3 regions were amplified. The TCR CDR3 was amplified in a first-round RT-PCR using the HTBI primer set. Each CDR3 protein is one row after TCRdb ran MiXCR on the multiplex PCR reads. Seen here are around 570,000 distinct CDR3 sequences, roughly 21% observed once, and the top ten hold approximately 48%.

V usage is TRBV3-1 and J usage is TRBJ2-1; unclear D gene. Sequencing was performed on blood. The TCR sequence derives from a man aged 40-50 years with Graves' ophthalmopathy. CDR3 in amino acids: CASSPWTHEQFF. CDR3 bases: TGTGCCAGCAGCCCTTGGACCCATGAGCAGTTCTTC.